This T cell receptor beta chain was identified in a study of control samples from healthy donors and cancer patients. Per the germline V gene, CDR1 is SNHLY and CDR2 is FYNNEI. V lost 8 bases and J 8 bases, leaving 12 bases between the germline ends. This CDR3 contains 12 residues. The table came from immunoSEQ multiplex PCR; TCRdb's copy has only in-frame clones and leaves some out. The sample records about 82,000 clones, approximately 87% being singletons. The sample consisted of blood. The source of this sequence is a man in his fifties or sixties in good health. The chain recombines TRBV2 with TRBJ1-4, with D maybe TRBD1 (6 bases). This CDR3 reads CASSQGREKLFF. The CDR3 bases are TGTGCCAGCTCACAGGGAAGGGAAAAACTGTTTTTT.